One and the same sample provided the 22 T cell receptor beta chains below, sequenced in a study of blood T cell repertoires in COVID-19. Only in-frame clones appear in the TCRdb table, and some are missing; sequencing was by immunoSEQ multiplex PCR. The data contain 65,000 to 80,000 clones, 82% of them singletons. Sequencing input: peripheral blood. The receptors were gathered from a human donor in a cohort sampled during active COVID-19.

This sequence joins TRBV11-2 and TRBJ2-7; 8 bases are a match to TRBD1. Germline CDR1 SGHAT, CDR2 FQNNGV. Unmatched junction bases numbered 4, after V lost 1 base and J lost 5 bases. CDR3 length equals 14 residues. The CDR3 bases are TGTGCCAGCAGCTTAGGACAGGGGACCGACGAGCAGTACTTC. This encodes CASSLGQGTDEQYF.

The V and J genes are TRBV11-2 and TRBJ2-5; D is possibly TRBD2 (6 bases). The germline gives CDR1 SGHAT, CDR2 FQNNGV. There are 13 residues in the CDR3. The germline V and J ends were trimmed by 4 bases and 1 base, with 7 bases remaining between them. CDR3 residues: CASSSGSQETQYF. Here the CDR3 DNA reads TGTGCCAGCAGCTCCGGGAGCCAAGAGACCCAGTACTTC. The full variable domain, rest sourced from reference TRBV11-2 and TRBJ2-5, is EAGVAQSPRYKIIEKRQSVAFWCNPISGHATLYWYQQILGQGPKLLIQFQNNGVVDDSQLPKDRFSAERLKGVDSTLKIQPAKLEDSAVYLCASSSGSQETQYFGPGTRLLVL.

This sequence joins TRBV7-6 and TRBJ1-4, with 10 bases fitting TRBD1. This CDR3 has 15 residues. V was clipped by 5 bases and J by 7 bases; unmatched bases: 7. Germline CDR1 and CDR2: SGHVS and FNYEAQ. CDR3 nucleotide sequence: TGTGCCAGCAGCATCGCGACAGGGGGCTTTGAAAAACTGTTTTTT. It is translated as CASSIATGGFEKLFF.

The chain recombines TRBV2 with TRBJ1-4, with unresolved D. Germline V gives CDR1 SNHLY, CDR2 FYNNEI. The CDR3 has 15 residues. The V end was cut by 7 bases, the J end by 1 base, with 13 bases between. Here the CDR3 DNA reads TGTGCCAGCACCGCGGAAAGGTTAACTAATGAAAAACTGTTTTTT. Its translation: CASTAERLTNEKLFF. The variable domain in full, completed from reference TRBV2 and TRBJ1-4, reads EPEVTQTPSHQVTQMGQEVILRCVPISNHLYFYWYRQILGQKVEFLVSFYNNEISEKSEIFDDQFSVERPDGSNFTLKIRSTKLEDSAMYFCASTAERLTNEKLFFGSGTQLSVL.

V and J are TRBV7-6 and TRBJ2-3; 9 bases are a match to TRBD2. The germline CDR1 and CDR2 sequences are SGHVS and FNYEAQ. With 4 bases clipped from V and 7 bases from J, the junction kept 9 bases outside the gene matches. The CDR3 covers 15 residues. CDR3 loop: CASSSRVAGDHTQYF. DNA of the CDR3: TGTGCCAGCAGCTCCCGAGTAGCGGGAGACCATACGCAGTATTTT.

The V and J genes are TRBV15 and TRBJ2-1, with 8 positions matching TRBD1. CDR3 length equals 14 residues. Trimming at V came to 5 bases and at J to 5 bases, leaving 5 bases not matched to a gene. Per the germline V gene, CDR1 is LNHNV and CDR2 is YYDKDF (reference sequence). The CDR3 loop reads CATSPGGVDNEQFF. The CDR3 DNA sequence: TGTGCCACCAGCCCAGGGGGCGTCGACAATGAGCAGTTCTTC.

CDR3 DNA sequence: TGTGCCAGCAGCTTCGGGACAGGGGTTTATGGCTACACCTTC. The encoded protein is CASSFGTGVYGYTF. The chain has TRBV11-2 and TRBJ1-2; 10 bases agree with TRBD1. CDR1 is SGHAT, CDR2 FQNNGV, per germline. The ends lost 3 bases at V and 5 bases at J; junction bases unmatched: 3. The CDR3 has 14 residues.

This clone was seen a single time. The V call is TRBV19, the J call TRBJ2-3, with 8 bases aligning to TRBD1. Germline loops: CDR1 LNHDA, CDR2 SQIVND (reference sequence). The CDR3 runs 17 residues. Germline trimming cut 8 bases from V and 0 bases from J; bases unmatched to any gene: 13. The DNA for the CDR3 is TGTGCCAGTGGAACCCAAACAGGGGGTGCTAGCACAGATACGCAGTATTTT. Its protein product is CASGTQTGGASTDTQYF.

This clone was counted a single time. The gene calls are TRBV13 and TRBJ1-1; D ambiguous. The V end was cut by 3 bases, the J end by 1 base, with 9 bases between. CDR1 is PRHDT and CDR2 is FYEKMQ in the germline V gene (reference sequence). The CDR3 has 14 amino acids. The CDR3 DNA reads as TGTGCCAGCAGCTTTGGCGGCAGGAACACTGAAGCTTTCTTT. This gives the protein CASSFGGRNTEAFF.

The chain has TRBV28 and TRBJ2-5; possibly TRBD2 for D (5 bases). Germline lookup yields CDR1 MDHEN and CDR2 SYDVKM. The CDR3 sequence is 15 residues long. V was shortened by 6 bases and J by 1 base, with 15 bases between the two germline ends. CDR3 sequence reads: CASSETKGLQETQYF. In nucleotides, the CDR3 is TGTGCCAGCAGCGAAACGAAAGGACTCCAAGAGACCCAGTACTTC.

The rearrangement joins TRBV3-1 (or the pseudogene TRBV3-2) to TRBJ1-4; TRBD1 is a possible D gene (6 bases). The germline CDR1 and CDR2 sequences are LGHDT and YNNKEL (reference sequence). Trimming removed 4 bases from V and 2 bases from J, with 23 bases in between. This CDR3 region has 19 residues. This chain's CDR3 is CASSRTERGGPDTNEKLFF. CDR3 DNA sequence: TGTGCCAGCAGCCGAACGGAACGGGGGGGGCCGGACACTAATGAAAAACTGTTTTTT.

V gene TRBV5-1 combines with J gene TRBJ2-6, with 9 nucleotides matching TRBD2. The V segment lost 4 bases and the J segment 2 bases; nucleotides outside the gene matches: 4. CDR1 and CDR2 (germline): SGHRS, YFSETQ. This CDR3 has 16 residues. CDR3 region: CASSLGGGAGANVLTF. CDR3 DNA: TGCGCCAGCAGCCTAGGCGGGGGGGCTGGGGCCAACGTCCTGACTTTC. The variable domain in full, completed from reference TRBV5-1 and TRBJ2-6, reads KAGVTQTPRYLIKTRGQQVTLSCSPISGHRSVSWYQQTPGQGLQFLFEYFSETQRNKGNFPGRFSGRQFSNSRSEMNVSTLELGDSALYLCASSLGGGAGANVLTFGAGSRLTVL.

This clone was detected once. CDR3 sequence (DNA): TGTGCCAGCTCACCACAGTCAGGGAATCAGCCCCAGCATTTT. Translated: CASSPQSGNQPQHF. The rearrangement joins TRBV18 to TRBJ1-5, with TRBD1 as a possible D gene (5 bases). CDR1 is KGHSH and CDR2 is LQKENI in the germline V gene. This CDR3 spans 14 amino acids. V was cut by 1 base and J by 4 bases, with 8 bases left in between.

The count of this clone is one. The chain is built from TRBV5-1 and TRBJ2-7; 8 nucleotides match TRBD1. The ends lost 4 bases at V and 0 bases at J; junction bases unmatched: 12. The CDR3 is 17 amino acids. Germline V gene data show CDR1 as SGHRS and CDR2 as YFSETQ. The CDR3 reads CASSRLTGARSSYEQYF. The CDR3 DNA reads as TGCGCCAGCAGCCGCCTGACAGGGGCCAGGAGCTCCTACGAGCAGTACTTC.

The CDR3 loop reads CASSIEHGVAYGYTF. The CDR3 DNA is TGTGCCAGTAGTATAGAACACGGGGTCGCCTATGGCTACACCTTC. V and J are TRBV19 and TRBJ1-2; D gene unclear. V was clipped by 0 bases and J by 4 bases, with 12 bases between them. The CDR3 spans 15 residues. The germline CDR1 and CDR2 sequences are LNHDA and SQIVND (reference sequence). Full variable domain (outside the CDR3, taken from reference TRBV19 and TRBJ1-2): DGGITQSPKYLFRKEGQNVTLSCEQNLNHDAMYWYRQDPGQGLRLIYYSQIVNDFQKGDIAEGYSVSREKKESFPLTVTSAQKNPTAFYLCASSIEHGVAYGYTFGSGTRLTVV.

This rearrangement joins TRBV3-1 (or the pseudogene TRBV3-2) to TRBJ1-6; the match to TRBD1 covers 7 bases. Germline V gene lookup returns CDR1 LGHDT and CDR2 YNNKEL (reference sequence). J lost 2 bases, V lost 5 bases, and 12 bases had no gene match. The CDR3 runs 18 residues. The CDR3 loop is CASSDATGEGPYNSPLHF. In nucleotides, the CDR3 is TGTGCCAGCAGCGACGCCACAGGGGAAGGACCCTATAATTCACCCCTCCACTTT.

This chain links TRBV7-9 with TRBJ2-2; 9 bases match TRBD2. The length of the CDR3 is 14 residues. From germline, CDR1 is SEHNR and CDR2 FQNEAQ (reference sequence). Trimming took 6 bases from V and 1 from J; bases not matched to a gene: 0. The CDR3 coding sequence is TGTGCCAGCAGGACTAGCGGGAACACCGGGGAGCTGTTTTTT. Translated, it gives CASRTSGNTGELFF.

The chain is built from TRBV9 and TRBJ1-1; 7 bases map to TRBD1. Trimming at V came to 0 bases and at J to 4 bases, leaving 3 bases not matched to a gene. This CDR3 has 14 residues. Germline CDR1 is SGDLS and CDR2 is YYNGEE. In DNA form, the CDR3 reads TGTGCCAGCAGCGTAGAGGGGGCAGGCACTGAAGCTTTCTTT. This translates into CASSVEGAGTEAFF.

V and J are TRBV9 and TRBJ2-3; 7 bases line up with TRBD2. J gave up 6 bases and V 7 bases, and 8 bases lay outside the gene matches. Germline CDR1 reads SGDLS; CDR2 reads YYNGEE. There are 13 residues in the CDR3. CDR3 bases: TGTGCCAGCTCTAGCGGCCCCCAGGATACGCAGTATTTT. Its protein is CASSSGPQDTQYF.

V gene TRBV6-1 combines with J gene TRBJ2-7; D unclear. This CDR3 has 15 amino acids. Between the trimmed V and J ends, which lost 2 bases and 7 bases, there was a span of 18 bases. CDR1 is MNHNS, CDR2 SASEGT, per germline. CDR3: CASSELPSLYVEQYF. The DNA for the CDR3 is TGTGCCAGCAGTGAACTTCCGAGCCTCTACGTTGAGCAGTACTTC.

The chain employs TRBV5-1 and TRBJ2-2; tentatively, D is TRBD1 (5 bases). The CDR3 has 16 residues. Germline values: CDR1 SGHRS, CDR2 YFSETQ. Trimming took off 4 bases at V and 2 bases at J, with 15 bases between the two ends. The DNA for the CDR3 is TGCGCCAGCAGCCCGCGGTCAGGGATAAACACCGGGGAGCTGTTTTTT. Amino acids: CASSPRSGINTGELFF.

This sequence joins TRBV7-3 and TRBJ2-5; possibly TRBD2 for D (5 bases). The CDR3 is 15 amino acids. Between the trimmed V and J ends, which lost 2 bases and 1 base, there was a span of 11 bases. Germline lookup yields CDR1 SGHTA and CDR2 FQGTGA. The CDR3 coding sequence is TGTGCCAGCAGCTTAGGTACGGGGATCCAAGAGACCCAGTACTTC. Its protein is CASSLGTGIQETQYF.